The 16 T cell receptor beta chains listed next were all sequenced from one sample in a study of shared clonotypes between healthy human individuals (dated by TCRdb to 2018 to 2020). Libraries were prepared through the immunoSEQ multiplex PCR assay. Imported from immuneACCESS, the table was reduced by TCRdb to in-frame sequences with V and J called. These copies leave out some clones; in studies compared against another copy, an unresolved V gene accounts for under half, and the cause of the remainder is not known. This sample lists a few million clones; around nine tenths were detected once. The ten largest make up 0.13% to 0.15% of the sample. Sample: naive CD4+ T cells sorted from blood. What this sample's cell subset or site label stands for: CD45RA+ positively selected. These receptors were collected from a man aged 18 to 29 in good health.

On this clone: Distinct nucleotide sequences in the sample also encode this CDR3. The chain carries TRBV5-1 and TRBJ1-4; 8 bases are shared with TRBD1. After removal of 1 base from V and 0 bases from J, the junction contained 2 bases not matched to a gene. The V gene's germline CDR1 is SGHRS and CDR2 YFSETQ. The CDR3 spans 16 residues. The CDR3 protein is CASSLTGGATNEKLFF. Written as DNA, the CDR3 is TGCGCCAGCAGCTTGACAGGGGGAGCAACTAATGAAAAACTGTTTTTT.

This clone was seen only once. The sample carries other DNA sequences with the same CDR3. The chain links TRBV30 to TRBJ1-4; 7 bases match TRBD1. Unmatched junction bases numbered 3, after V lost 1 base and J lost 7 bases. The CDR3 covers 13 residues. CDR1 and CDR2 (germline): GTSNPN, SVGIG (reference sequence). Written as DNA, the CDR3 is TGTGCCTGGAGTGGACAGGGTGGTGAAAAACTGTTTTTT. It is translated as CAWSGQGGEKLFF.

The chain recombines TRBV10-1 with TRBJ2-7; D is uncertain. V dropped 4 bases and J dropped 2 bases, with 12 bases sitting between them. This CDR3 has 14 amino acids. Germline V gene data show CDR1 as WNHNN and CDR2 as SYGVQD (reference sequence). The DNA of the CDR3 is TGCGCCAGCAGTGCGGTCCCGGCGGCCTACGAGCAGTACTTC. Protein product: CASSAVPAAYEQYF.

The V and J genes are TRBV5-1 and TRBJ2-5; tentatively, D is TRBD2 (6 bases). The V end lost 1 base, the J end lost 1 base, and 14 bases lay between the germline ends. CDR3 length: 16 amino acids. Germline loops: CDR1 SGHRS, CDR2 YFSETQ. CDR3 sequence: CASSLTGAASQETQYF. The CDR3 coding sequence is TGCGCCAGCAGCTTGACGGGAGCGGCATCCCAAGAGACCCAGTACTTC.

The chain links TRBV4-2 to TRBJ2-3, with TRBD2 matching over 8 bases. Germline assignment: CDR1 LGHNA and CDR2 YNFKEQ. The CDR3 runs to 15 residues. With V trimmed by 4 bases and J by 6 bases, 9 bases remained unmatched. CDR3: CASSLLGGATDTQYF. The CDR3 DNA sequence: TGTGCCAGCAGCCTCCTCGGGGGGGCGACGGATACGCAGTATTTT.

The V call is TRBV25-1, the J call TRBJ1-1; no clear D. The CDR3 has 14 amino acids. Trimming removed 1 base from V and 5 bases from J, with 11 bases in between. CDR1 and CDR2 from the germline V gene are MGHDK and SYGVNS. CDR3 in amino acids: CASSELGSSTEAFF. The CDR3 DNA reads as TGTGCCAGCAGTGAATTAGGGTCTAGTACTGAAGCTTTCTTT. The full variable domain, its missing parts supplied by reference TRBV25-1 and TRBJ1-1, is EADIYQTPRYLVIGTGKKITLECSQTMGHDKMYWYQQDPGMELHLIHYSYGVNSTEKGDLSSESTVSRIRTEHFPLTLESARPSHTSQYLCASSELGSSTEAFFGQGTRLTVV.

The chain uses TRBV6-1 and TRBJ2-1; a weak D match, TRBD1 (6 bases). Trimming pared 3 bases from V and 1 base from J, leaving 13 bases between. This CDR3 region has 16 residues. From germline, CDR1 is MNHNS and CDR2 SASEGT. The CDR3 region is CASSDRTALSYNEQFF. CDR3 sequence (DNA): TGTGCCAGCAGTGACAGGACAGCCTTATCCTACAATGAGCAGTTCTTC.

The CDR3 here is CASSLDRIMNTEAFF. The CDR3 DNA reads TGCGCCAGCAGCTTGGACAGGATCATGAACACTGAAGCTTTCTTT. The genes are TRBV5-1 and TRBJ1-1; D is perhaps TRBD1 (5 bases). From germline, CDR1 is SGHRS and CDR2 YFSETQ. This CDR3 region has 15 residues. The V gene lost 0 bases and the J gene lost 0 bases, with 9 bases spanning the gap. The entire variable domain, with the rest obtained from reference TRBV5-1 and TRBJ1-1, is as follows: KAGVTQTPRYLIKTRGQQVTLSCSPISGHRSVSWYQQTPGQGLQFLFEYFSETQRNKGNFPGRFSGRQFSNSRSEMNVSTLELGDSALYLCASSLDRIMNTEAFFGQGTRLTVV.

This clone was found once. The chain recombines TRBV20-1 with TRBJ2-5; unclear D gene. V was trimmed by 6 bases and J by 7 bases, leaving 12 bases between them. There are 11 residues in the CDR3. The V gene's germline CDR1 is DFQATT and CDR2 SNEGSKA (reference sequence). This chain's CDR3 is CSATLGMTQYF. CDR3 coding DNA: TGCAGTGCCACCCTTGGGATGACCCAGTACTTC.

The count of this clone is one. The chain carries TRBV7-2 and TRBJ1-6; D not resolved. V shed 1 base and J shed 9 bases, with 7 bases lying between them. This CDR3 has 13 residues. Germline V lookup: CDR1 SGHTA, CDR2 FQGNSA. The CDR3 is CASSLDRASPLHF. CDR3 nucleotides: TGTGCCAGCAGCTTAGATCGGGCTTCACCCCTCCACTTT.

The gene calls are TRBV4-1 and TRBJ2-7, with TRBD1 matching 9 bases. Germline-derived CDR1 and CDR2 are MGHRA and YSYEKL. This CDR3 region has 15 residues. Trimming removed 3 bases from V and 3 bases from J; junction bases left unmatched: 6. Here the CDR3 reads CASSHAGTGIYEQYF. CDR3 in DNA: TGCGCCAGCAGCCACGCCGGGACAGGGATCTACGAGCAGTACTTC.

Points on this clone: Other DNA sequences within the sample encode an identical CDR3. The chain combines TRBV5-1 with TRBJ2-7; 7 positions match TRBD2. This CDR3 contains 12 residues. The J segment lost 7 bases and the V segment lost 4 bases, leaving 5 bases of the junction unmatched. Per germline, CDR1 SGHRS and CDR2 YFSETQ. CDR3 residues: CASSLPGGEQYF. Here the CDR3 DNA reads TGCGCCAGCAGCCTGCCGGGGGGTGAGCAGTACTTC.

A note on this clone: Other DNA sequences in this specimen translate into the identical CDR3. This rearrangement joins TRBV7-9 to TRBJ2-3, with D hard to call. Germline V gives CDR1 SEHNR, CDR2 FQNEAQ (reference sequence). Trimming pared 2 bases from V and 4 bases from J, leaving 4 bases between. This CDR3 contains 12 residues. CDR3 residues: CASSLSADTQYF. The CDR3 coding sequence is TGTGCCAGCAGCTTATCCGCAGATACGCAGTATTTT.

The V gene is TRBV25-1, the J gene TRBJ1-3; D is possibly TRBD1 (6 bases). The CDR3 runs to 16 residues. Per the germline V gene, CDR1 is MGHDK and CDR2 is SYGVNS. V lost 1 base and J lost 3, with 13 bases in between. CDR3 region: CASSEWRGAGGNTIYF. CDR3 DNA sequence: TGTGCCAGCAGTGAATGGCGGGGGGCAGGTGGAAACACCATATATTTT.

This chain uses TRBV7-2 with TRBJ2-4; D may be TRBD1 or TRBD2 (5 bases each). This CDR3 is built from 17 residues. Trimming took off 7 bases at V and 0 bases at J, with 19 bases between the two ends. The V gene's germline CDR1 is SGHTA and CDR2 FQGNSA. The CDR3 DNA is TGTGCCAGCACCTCCCGATCTGGGGGTCAAGCCAAAAACATTCAGTACTTC. It is translated as CASTSRSGGQAKNIQYF.

In its sample, this clone was seen once. The rearrangement links TRBV7-2 to TRBJ2-5, with a possible D match to TRBD2 (6 bases). Deletions cut 2 bases from V and 5 bases from J, with 12 bases between. CDR1 SGHTA and CDR2 FQGNSA come from the germline V gene. The CDR3 is 14 amino acids. The CDR3 is CASSLFRGGETQYF. CDR3 nucleotides: TGTGCCAGCAGCTTATTTAGGGGAGGCGAGACCCAGTACTTC.